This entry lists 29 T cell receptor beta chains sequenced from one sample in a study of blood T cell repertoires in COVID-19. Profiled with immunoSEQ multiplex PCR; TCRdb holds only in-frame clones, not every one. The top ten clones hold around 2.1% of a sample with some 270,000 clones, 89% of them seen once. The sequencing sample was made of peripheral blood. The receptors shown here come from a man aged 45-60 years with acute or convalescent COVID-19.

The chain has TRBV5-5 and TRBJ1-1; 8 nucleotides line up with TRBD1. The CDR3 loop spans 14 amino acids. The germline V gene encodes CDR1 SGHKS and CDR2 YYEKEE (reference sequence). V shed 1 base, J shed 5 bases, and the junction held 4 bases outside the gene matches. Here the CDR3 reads CASSLLDRGTEAFF. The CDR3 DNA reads TGTGCCAGCAGCTTGCTTGACAGGGGAACTGAAGCTTTCTTT.

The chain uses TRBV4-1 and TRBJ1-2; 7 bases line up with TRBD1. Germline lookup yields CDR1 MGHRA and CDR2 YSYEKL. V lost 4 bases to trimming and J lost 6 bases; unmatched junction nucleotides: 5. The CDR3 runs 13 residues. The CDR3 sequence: CASSLGDRDGYTF. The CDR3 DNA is TGCGCCAGCAGCCTAGGAGACAGGGATGGCTACACCTTC.

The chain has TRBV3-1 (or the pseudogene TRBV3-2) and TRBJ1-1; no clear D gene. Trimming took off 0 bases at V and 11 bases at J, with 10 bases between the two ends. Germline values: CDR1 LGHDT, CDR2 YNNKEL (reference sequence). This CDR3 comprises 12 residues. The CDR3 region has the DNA TGTGCCAGCAGCCAAGAGGCCGTCGTCGCTTTCTTT. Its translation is CASSQEAVVAFF.

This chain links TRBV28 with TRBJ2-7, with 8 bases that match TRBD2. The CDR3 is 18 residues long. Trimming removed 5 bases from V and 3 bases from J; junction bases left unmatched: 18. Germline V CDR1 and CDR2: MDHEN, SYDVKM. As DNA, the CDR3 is TGTGCCAGCAGTAGCCCCGGGGGGGGACCGACTGGGGGCTACGAGCAGTACTTC. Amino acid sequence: CASSSPGGGPTGGYEQYF. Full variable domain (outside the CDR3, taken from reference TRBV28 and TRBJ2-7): DVKVTQSSRYLVKRTGEKVFLECVQDMDHENMFWYRQDPGLGLRLIYFSYDVKMKEKGDIPEGYSVSREKKERFSLILESASTNQTSMYLCASSSPGGGPTGGYEQYFGPGTRLTVT.

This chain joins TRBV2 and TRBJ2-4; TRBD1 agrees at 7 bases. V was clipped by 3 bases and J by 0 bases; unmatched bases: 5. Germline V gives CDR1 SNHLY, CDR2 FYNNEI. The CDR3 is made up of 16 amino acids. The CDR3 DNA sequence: TGTGCCAGCAGTGATCGGACAGGACTAGCCAAAAACATTCAGTACTTC. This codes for CASSDRTGLAKNIQYF. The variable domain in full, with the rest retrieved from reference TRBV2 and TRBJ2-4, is EPEVTQTPSHQVTQMGQEVILRCVPISNHLYFYWYRQILGQKVEFLVSFYNNEISEKSEIFDDQFSVERPDGSNFTLKIRSTKLEDSAMYFCASSDRTGLAKNIQYFGAGTRLSVL.

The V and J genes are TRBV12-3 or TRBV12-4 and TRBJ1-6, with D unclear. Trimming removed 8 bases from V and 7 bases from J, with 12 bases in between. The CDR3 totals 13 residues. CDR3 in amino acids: CASAVGQNSPLHF. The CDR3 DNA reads TGTGCCAGCGCGGTTGGTCAAAATTCACCCCTCCACTTT.

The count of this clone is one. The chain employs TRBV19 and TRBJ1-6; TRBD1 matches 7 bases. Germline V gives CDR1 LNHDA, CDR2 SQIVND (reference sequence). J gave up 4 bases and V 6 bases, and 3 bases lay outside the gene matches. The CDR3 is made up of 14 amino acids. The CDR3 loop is CASSQGQYNSPLHF. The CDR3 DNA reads TGTGCCAGTAGCCAGGGACAGTATAATTCACCCCTCCACTTT. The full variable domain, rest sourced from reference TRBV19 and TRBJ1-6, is DGGITQSPKYLFRKEGQNVTLSCEQNLNHDAMYWYRQDPGQGLRLIYYSQIVNDFQKGDIAEGYSVSREKKESFPLTVTSAQKNPTAFYLCASSQGQYNSPLHFGNGTRLTVT.

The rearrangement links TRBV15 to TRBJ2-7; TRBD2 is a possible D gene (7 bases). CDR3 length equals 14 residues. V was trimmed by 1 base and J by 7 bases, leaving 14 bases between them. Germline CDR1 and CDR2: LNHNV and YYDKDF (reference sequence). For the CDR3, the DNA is TGTGCCACCAGCAGAGGGGGGGGCCTTCGGGAGCAGTACTTC. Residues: CATSRGGGLREQYF.

The CDR3 region has the DNA TGTGCCAGCAGTCCAATCACCGGGGAGCTGTTTTTT. This codes for CASSPITGELFF. V gene TRBV27 combines with J gene TRBJ2-2; D unclear. The V gene's germline CDR1 is MNHEY and CDR2 SMNVEV (reference sequence). The CDR3 length is 12 residues. Between the trimmed V and J ends, which lost 5 bases and 4 bases, there was a span of 5 bases.

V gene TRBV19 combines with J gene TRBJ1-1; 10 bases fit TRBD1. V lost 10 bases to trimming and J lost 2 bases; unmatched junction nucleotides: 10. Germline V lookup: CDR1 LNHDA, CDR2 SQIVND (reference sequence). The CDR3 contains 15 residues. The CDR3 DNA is TGTGCCACGGAGACAGGGGGCTGGGGAAACACTGAAGCTTTCTTT. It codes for CATETGGWGNTEAFF.

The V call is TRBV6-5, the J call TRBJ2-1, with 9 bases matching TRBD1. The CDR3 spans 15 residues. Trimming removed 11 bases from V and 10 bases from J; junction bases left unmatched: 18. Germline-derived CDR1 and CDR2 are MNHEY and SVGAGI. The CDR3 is CAAALGTGFSWEQFF. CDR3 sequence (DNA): TGTGCCGCTGCCCTTGGGACAGGGTTTTCGTGGGAGCAGTTCTTC.

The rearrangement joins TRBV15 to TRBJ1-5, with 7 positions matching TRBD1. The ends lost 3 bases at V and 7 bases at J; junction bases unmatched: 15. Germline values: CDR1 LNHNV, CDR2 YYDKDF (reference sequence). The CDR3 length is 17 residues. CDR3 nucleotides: TGTGCCACCAGCAGGGTGTCCGGGACAGCGTTCTCGCAGCCCCAGCATTTT. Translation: CATSRVSGTAFSQPQHF.

This chain's CDR3 is CASSFGGTRDEQFF. The CDR3, as DNA: TGTGCCAGCAGTTTCGGGGGTACGAGGGATGAGCAGTTCTTC. The V gene is TRBV6-2 or TRBV6-3, the J gene TRBJ2-1; TRBD2 is a possible D gene (6 bases). The V and J ends lost 4 bases and 8 bases respectively, with 15 bases between them. CDR1 is MNHEY, CDR2 SVGEGT, per germline. CDR3 length: 14 residues.

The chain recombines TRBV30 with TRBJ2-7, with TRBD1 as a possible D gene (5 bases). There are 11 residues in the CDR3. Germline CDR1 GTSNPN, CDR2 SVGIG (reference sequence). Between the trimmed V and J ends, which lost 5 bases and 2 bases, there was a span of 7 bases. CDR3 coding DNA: TGTGCCTGGGACAGCACCTACGAGCAGTACTTC. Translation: CAWDSTYEQYF.

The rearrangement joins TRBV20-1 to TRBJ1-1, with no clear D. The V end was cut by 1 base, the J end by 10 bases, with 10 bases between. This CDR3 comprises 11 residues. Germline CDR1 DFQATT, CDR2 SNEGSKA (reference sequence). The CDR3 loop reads CSARAPPVAFF. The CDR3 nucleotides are TGCAGTGCTAGAGCCCCCCCGGTAGCTTTCTTT.

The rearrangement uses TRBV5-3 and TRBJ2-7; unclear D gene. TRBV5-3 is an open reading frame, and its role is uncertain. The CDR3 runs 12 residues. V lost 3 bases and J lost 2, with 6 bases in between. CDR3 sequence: CARSSRAYEQYF. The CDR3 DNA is TGTGCCAGAAGCTCCCGGGCCTACGAGCAGTACTTC.

The CDR3 here is CASSLLWTGVGGGYTF. CDR3 coding DNA: TGTGCCAGCAGCTTATTGTGGACAGGGGTCGGTGGTGGCTACACCTTC. The chain uses TRBV7-8 and TRBJ1-2, with 9 bases fitting TRBD1. The length of the CDR3 is 16 residues. V trimming: 2 bases; J trimming: 7 bases; junction bases outside the gene matches: 11. CDR1 SGHVS and CDR2 FQNEAQ come from the germline V gene.

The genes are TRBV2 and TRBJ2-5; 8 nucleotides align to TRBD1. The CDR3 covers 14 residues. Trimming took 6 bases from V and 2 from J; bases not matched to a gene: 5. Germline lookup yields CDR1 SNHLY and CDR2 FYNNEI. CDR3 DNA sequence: TGTGCCAGCAGGAGAACAGGGGGACAAGAGACCCAGTACTTC. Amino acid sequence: CASRRTGGQETQYF.

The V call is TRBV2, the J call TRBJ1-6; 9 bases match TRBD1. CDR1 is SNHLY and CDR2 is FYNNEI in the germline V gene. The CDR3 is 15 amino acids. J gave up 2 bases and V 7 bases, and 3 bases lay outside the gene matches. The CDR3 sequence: CASTRTGAYNSPLHF. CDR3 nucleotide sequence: TGTGCCAGCACCCGGACAGGGGCCTATAATTCACCCCTCCACTTT.

The CDR3 spells CASSLDLTPTGELFF. The CDR3 DNA sequence: TGTGCCAGCAGCTTAGATCTAACCCCAACCGGGGAGCTGTTTTTT. The V gene is TRBV11-2, the J gene TRBJ2-2, with no clear D. V was shortened by 0 bases and J by 5 bases, with 10 bases between the two germline ends. Per the germline V gene, CDR1 is SGHAT and CDR2 is FQNNGV. There are 15 residues in the CDR3.

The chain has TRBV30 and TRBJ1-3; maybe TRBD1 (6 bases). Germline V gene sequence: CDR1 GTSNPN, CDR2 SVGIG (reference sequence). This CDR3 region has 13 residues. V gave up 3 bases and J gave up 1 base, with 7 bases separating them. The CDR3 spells CAWRGGSGNTIYF. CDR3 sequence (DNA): TGTGCCTGGAGAGGGGGTTCTGGAAACACCATATATTTT.

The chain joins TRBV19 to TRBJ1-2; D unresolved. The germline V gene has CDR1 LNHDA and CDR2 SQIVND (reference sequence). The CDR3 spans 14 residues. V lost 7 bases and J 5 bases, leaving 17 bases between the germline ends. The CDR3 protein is CASTPGSGRYGYTF. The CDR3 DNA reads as TGTGCCAGTACGCCGGGGTCGGGGAGATATGGCTACACCTTC.

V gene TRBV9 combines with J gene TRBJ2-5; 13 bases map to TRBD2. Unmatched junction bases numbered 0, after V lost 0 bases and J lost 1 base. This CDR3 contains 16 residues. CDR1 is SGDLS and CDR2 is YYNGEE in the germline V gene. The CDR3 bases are TGTGCCAGCAGCGTAGGACTAGCGGGGGGCCAAGAGACCCAGTACTTC. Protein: CASSVGLAGGQETQYF. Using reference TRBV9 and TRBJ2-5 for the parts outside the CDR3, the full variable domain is DSGVTQTPKHLITATGQRVTLRCSPRSGDLSVYWYQQSLDQGLQFLIQYYNGEERAKGNILERFSAQQFPDLHSELNLSSLELGDSALYFCASSVGLAGGQETQYFGPGTRLLVL.

The CDR3 nucleotides read TGTGCCAGTTTGGGCGAGAGCTCCTACGAGCAGTACTTC. Its translation is CASLGESSYEQYF. The rearrangement uses TRBV19 and TRBJ2-7; D gene uncertain. V lost 8 bases to trimming and J lost 0 bases, with 11 bases between them. Germline V gene sequence: CDR1 LNHDA, CDR2 SQIVND (reference sequence). CDR3 length: 13 amino acids.

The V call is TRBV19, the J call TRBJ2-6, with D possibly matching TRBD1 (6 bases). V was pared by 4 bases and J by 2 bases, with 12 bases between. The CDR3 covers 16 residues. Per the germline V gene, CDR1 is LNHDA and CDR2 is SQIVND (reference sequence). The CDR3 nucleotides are TGTGCCAGTAGTACTATCGAGGGGGCTGGGGCCAACGTCCTGACTTTC. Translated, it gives CASSTIEGAGANVLTF.

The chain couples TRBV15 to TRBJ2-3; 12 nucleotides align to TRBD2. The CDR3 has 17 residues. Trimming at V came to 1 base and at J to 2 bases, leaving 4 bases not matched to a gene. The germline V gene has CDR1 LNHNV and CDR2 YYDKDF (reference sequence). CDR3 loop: CATSRVTSGGYTDTQYF. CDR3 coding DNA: TGTGCCACCAGCAGAGTGACTAGCGGGGGATACACAGATACGCAGTATTTT.

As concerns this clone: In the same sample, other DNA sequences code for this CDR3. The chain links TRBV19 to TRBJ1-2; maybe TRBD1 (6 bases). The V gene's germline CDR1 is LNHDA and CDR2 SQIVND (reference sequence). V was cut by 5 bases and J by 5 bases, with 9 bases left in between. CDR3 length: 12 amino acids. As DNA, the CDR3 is TGTGCCAGTAGTTTACAGGGTTATGGCTACACCTTC. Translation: CASSLQGYGYTF.

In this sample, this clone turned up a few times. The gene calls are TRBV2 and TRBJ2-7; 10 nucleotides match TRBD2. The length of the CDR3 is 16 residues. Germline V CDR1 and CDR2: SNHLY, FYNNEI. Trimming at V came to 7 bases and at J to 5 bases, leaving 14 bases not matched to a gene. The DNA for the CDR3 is TGTGCCAGCACGGATAGCGGGGGGCGATCTATTGACGAGCAGTACTTC. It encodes CASTDSGGRSIDEQYF.

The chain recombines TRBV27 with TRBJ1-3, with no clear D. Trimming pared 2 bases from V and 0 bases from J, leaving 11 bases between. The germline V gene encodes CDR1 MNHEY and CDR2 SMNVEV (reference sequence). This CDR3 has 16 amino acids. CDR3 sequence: CASSLREGFSGNTIYF. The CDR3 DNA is TGTGCCAGCAGTTTACGGGAGGGTTTCTCTGGAAACACCATATATTTT.